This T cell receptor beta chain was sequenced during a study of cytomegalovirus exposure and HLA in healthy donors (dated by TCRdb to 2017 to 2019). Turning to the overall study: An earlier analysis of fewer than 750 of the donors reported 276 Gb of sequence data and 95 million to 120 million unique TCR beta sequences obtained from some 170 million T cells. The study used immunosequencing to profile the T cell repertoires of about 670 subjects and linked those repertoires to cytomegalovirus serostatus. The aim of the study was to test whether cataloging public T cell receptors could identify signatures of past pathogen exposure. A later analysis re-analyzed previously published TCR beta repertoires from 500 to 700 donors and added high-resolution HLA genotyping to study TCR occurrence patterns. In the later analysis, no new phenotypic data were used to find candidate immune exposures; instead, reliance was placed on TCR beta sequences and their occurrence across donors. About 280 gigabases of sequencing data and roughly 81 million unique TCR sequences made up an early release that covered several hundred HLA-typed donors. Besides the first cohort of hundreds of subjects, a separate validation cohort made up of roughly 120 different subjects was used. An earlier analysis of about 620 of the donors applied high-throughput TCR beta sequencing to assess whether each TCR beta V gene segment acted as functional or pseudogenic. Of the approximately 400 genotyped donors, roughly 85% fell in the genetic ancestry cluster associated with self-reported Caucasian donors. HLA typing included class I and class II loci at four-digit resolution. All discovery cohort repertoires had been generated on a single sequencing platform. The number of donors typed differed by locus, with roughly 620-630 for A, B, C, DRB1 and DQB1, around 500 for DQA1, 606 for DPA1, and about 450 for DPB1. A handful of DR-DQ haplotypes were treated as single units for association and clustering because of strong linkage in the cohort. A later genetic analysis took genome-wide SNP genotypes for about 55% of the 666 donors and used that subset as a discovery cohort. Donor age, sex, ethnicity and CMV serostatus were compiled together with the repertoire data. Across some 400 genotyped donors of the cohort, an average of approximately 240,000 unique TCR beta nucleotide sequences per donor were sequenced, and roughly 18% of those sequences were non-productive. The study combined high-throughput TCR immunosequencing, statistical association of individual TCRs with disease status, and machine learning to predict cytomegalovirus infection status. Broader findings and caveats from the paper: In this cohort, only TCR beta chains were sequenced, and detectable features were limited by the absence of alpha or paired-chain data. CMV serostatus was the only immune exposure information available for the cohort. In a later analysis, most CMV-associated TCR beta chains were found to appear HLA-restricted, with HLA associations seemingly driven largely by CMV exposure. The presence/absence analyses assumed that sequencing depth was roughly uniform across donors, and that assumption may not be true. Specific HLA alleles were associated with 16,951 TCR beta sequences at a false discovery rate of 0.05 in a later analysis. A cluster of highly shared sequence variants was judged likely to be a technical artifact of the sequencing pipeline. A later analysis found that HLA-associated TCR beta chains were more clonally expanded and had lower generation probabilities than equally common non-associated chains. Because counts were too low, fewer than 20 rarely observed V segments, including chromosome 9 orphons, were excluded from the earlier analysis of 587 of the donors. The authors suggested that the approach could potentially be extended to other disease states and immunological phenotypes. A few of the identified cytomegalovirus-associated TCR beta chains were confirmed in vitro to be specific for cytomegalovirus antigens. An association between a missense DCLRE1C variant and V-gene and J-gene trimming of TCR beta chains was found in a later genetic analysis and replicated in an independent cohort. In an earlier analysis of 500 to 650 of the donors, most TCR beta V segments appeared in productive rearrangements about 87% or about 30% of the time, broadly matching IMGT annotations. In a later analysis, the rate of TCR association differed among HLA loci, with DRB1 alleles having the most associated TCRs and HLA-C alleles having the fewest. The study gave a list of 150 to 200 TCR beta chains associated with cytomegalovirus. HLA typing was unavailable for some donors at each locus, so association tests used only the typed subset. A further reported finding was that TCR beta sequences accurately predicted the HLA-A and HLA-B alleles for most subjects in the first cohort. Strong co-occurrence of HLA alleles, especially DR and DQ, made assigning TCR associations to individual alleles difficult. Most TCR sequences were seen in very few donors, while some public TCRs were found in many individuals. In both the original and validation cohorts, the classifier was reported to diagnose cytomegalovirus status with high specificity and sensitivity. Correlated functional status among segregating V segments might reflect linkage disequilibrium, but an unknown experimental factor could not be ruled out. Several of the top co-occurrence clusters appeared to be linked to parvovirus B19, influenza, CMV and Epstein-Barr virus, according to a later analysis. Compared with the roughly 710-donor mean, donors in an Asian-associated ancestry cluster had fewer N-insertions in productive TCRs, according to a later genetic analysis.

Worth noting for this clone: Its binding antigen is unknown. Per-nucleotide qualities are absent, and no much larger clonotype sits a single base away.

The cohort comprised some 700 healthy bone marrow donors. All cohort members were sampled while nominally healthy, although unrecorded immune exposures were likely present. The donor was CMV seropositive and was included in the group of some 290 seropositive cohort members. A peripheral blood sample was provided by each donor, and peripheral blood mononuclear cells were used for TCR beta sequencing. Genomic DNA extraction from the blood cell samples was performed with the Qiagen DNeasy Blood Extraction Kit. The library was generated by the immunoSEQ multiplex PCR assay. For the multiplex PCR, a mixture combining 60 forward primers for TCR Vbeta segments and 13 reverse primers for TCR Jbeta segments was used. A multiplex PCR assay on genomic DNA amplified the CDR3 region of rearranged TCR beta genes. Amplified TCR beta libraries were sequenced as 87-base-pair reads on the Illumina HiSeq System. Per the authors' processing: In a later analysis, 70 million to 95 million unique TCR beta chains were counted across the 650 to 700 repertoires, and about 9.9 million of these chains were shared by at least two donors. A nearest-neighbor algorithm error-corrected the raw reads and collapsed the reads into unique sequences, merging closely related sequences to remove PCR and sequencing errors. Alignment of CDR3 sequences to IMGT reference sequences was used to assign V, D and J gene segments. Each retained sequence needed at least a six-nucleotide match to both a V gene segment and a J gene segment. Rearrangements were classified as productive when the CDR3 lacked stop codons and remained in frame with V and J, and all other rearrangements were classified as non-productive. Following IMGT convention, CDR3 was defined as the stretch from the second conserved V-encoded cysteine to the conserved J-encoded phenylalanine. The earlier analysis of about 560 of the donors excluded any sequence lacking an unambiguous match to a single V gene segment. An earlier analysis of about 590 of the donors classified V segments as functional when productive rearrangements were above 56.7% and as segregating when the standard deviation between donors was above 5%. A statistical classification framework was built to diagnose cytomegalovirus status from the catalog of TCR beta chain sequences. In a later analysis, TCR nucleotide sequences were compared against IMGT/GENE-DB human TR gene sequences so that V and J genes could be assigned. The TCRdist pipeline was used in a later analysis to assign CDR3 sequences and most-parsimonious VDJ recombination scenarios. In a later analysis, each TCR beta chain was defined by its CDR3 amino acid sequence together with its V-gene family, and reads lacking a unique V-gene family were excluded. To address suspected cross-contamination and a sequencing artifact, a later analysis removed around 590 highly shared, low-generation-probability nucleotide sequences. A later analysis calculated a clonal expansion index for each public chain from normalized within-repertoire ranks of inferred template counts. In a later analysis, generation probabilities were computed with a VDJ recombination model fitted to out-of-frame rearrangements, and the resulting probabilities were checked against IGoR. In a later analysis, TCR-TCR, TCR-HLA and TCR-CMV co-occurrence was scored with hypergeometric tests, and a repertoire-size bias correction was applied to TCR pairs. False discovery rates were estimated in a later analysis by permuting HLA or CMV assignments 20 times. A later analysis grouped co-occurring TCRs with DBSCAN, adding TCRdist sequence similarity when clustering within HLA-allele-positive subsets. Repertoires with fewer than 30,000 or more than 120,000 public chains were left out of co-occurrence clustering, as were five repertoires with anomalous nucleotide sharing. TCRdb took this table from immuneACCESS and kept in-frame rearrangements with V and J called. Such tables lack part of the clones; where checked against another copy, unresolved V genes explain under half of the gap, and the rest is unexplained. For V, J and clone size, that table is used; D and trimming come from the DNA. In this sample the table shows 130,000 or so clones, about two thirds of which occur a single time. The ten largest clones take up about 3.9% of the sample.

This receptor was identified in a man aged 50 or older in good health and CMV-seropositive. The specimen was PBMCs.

The DNA sequence is TGTGCCAGCAGGACCACAGGGACGGGGACGAGTGAAGCTTTCTTT. This is translated as CASRTTGTGTSEAFF. Recombination connected TRBV2 to TRBJ1-1; the D segment could be TRBD1, given 6 matching bases. V drops 6 bases and J drops 7 bases, leaving 21 bases in between. From its cysteine to its phenylalanine, the CDR3 spans 15 amino acids. Left in the record is the CDR3 DNA by itself, 45 bases read in frame from the first base. The germline V gene provides CDR1 SNHLY and CDR2 FYNNEI. Supplemented by the reference TRBV2 and TRBJ1-1 proteins around the CDR3, the complete variable domain is EPEVTQTPSHQVTQMGQEVILRCVPISNHLYFYWYRQILGQKVEFLVSFYNNEISEKSEIFDDQFSVERPDGSNFTLKIRSTKLEDSAMYFCASRTTGTGTSEAFFGQGTRLTVV.